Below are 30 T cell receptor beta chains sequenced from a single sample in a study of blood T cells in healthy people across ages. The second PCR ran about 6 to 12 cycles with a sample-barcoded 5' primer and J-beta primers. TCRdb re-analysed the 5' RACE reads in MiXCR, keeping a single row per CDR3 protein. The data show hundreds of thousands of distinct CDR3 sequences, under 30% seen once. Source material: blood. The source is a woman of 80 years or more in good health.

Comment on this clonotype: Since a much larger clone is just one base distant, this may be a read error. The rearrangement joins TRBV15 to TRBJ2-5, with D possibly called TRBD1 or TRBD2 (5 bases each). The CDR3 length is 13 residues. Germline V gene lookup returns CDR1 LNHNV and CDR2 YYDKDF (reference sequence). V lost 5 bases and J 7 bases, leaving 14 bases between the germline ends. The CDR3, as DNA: TGTGCCACCAGCCGGGCAGGGACGGGGACCCAGTACTTC. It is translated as CATSRAGTGTQYF.

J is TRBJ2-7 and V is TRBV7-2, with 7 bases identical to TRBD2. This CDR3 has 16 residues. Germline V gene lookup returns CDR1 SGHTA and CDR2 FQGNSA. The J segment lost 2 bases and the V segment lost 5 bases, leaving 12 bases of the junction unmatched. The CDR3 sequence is CASSPQGAGTAYEQYF. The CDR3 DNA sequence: TGTGCCAGCAGCCCCCAAGGAGCGGGGACGGCCTACGAGCAGTACTTC.

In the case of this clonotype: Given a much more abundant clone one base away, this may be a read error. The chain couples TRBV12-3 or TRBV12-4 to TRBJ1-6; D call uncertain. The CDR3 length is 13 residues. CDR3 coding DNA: TGTGCCAGCAGCCCCCGGTACGATTCACCCCCCCACTTT. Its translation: CASSPRYDSPPHF.

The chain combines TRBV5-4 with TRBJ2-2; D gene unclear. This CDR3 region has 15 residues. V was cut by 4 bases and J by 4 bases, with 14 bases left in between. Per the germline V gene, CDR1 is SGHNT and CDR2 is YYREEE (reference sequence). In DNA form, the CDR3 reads TGTGCCAGCAGCGCCTCAAACCGGGCCACCGGGGAGCTGTTTTTT. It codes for CASSASNRATGELFF. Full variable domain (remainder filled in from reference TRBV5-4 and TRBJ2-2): ETGVTQSPTHLIKTRGQQVTLRCSSQSGHNTVSWYQQALGQGPQFIFQYYREEENGRGNFPPRFSGLQFPNYSSELNVNALELDDSALYLCASSASNRATGELFFGEGSRLTVL.

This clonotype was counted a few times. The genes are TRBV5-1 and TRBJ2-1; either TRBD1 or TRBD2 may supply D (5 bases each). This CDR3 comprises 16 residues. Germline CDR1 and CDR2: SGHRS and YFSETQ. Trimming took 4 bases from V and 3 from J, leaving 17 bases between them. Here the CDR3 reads CASSQTIGTRYNEQFF. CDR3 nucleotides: TGCGCCAGCAGCCAAACGATCGGGACCCGCTACAATGAGCAGTTCTTC.

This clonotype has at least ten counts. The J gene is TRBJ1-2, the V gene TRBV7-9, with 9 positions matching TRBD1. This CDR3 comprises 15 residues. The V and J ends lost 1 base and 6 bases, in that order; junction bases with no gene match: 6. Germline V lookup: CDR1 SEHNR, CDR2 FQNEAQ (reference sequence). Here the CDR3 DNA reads TGTGCCAGCAGCTTAGAAGCCGGGACAGGGAATGGCTACACCTTC. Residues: CASSLEAGTGNGYTF.

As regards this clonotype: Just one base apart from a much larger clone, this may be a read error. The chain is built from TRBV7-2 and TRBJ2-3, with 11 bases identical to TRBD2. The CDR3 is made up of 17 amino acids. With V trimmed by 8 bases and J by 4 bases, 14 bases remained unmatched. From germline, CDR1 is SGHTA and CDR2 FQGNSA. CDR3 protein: CASCRASSGGRADTQYF. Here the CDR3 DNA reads TGTGCCAGCTGCCGAGCTTCTAGCGGGGGGCGGGCAGATACGCAGTATTTT.

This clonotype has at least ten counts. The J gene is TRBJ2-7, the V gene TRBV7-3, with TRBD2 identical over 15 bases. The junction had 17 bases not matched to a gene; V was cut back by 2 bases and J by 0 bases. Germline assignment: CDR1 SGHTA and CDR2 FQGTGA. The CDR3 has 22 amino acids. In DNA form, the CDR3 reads TGTGCCAGCAGCTTAGCAGGGGGCGATCCCGGGACTAGCGGGGGGTACTCCTACGAGCAGTACTTC. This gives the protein CASSLAGGDPGTSGGYSYEQYF.

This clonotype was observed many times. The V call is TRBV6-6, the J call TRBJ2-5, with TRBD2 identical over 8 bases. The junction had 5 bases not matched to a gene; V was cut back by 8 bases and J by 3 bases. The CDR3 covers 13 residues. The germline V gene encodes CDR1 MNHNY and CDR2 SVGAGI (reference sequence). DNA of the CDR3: TGTGCCAGCCAACAAGCGGGAGAAGAGACCCAGTACTTC. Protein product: CASQQAGEETQYF.

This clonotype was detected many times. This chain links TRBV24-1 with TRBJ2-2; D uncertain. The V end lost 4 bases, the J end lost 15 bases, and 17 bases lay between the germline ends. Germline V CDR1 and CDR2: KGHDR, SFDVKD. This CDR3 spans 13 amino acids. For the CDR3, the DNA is TGTGCCACCAGTGACCCCGGGCGCCGGCGGTTGTTTTTT. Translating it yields CATSDPGRRRLFF.

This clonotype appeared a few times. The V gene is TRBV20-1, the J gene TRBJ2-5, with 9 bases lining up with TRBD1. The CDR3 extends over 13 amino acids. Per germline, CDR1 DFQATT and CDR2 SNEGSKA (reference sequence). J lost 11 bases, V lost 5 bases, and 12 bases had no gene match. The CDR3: CSASRTGVNEQYF. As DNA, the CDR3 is TGCAGTGCTTCCCGGACAGGGGTGAATGAGCAGTACTTC.

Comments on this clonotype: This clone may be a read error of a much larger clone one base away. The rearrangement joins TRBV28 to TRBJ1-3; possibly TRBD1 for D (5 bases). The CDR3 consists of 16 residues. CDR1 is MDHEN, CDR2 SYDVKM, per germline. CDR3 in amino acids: CASSFFGGPSGNIIYF. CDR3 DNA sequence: TGTGCCAGCAGTTTTTTCGGGGGTCCGTCTGGAAACATCATATATTTT.

In nucleotides, the CDR3 is TGTGCCAGCAGTCCCCACAGGGTGCAGCCCCAGCATTTT. Translation gives CASSPHRVQPQHF. The chain joins TRBV6-5 to TRBJ1-5; a weak D match, TRBD1 (6 bases). Germline CDR1 MNHEY, CDR2 SVGAGI. Between the trimmed V and J ends, which lost 5 bases and 7 bases, there was a span of 12 bases. The CDR3 contains 13 residues.

The CDR3 sequence is CSATTGGGNYGYTF. CDR3 bases: TGCAGTGCCACGACAGGGGGGGGGAACTATGGCTACACCTTC. J is TRBJ1-2 and V is TRBV20-1, with 9 bases matching TRBD1. The CDR3 is made up of 14 amino acids. V shed 6 bases, J shed 2 bases, and the junction held 7 bases outside the gene matches. From germline, CDR1 is DFQATT and CDR2 SNEGSKA (reference sequence).

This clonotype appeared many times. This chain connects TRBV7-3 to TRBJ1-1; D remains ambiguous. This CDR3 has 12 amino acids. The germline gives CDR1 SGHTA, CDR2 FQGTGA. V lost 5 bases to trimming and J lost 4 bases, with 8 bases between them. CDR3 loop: CASSHGRTEAFF. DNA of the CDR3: TGTGCCAGCAGCCATGGCCGCACTGAAGCTTTCTTT.

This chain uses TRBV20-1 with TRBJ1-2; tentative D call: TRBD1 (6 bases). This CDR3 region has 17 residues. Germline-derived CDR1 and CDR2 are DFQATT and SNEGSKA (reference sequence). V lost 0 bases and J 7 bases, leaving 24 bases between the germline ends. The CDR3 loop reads CSARDCRTRGRICGYTF. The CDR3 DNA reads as TGCAGTGCTAGAGATTGTAGAACAAGGGGGAGAATTTGTGGCTACACCTTC.

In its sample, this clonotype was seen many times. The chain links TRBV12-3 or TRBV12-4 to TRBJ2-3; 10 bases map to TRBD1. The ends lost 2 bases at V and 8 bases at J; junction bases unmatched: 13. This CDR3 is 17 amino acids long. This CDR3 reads CASSLMSGQGFGGTQYF. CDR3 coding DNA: TGTGCCAGCAGTTTAATGTCGGGACAGGGGTTCGGAGGTACGCAGTATTTT.

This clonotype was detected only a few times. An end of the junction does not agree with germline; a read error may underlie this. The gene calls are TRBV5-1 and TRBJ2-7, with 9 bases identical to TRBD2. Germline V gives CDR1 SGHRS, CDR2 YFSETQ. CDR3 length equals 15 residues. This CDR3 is CAGRSGVAGVYEQYF. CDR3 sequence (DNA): TGCGCCGGCAGATCCGGAGTAGCGGGGGTTTACGAGCAGTACTTC. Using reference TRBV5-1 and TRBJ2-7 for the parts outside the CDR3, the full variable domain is KAGVTQTPRYLIKTRGQQVTLSCSPISGHRSVSWYQQTPGQGLQFLFEYFSETQRNKGNFPGRFSGRQFSNSRSEMNVSTLELGDSALYLCAGRSGVAGVYEQYFGPGTRLTVT.

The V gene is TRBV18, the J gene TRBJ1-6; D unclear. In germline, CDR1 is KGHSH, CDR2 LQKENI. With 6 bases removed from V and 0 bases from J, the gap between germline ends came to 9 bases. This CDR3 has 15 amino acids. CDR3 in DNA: TGTGCCAGCTCGCGGGATATCTCCTATAATTCACCCCTCCACTTT. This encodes CASSRDISYNSPLHF.

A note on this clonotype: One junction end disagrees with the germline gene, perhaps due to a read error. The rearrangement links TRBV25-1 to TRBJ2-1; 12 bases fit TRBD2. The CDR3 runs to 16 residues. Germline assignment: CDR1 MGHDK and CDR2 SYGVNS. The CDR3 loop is CTSSIGTSGRRDEQFF. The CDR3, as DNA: TGTACCAGCTCGATCGGGACTAGCGGGCGACGGGATGAGCAGTTCTTC.

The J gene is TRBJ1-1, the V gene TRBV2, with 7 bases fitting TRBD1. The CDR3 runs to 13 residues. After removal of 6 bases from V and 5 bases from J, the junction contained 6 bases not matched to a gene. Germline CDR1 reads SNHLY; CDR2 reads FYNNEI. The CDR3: CASRVQGGTEAFF. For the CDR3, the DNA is TGTGCCAGCAGAGTGCAGGGGGGGACTGAAGCTTTCTTT.

CDR3 sequence: CASSLAGGKNTEAFF. The CDR3 bases are TGTGCCAGCAGTTTAGCGGGGGGCAAGAACACTGAAGCTTTCTTT. The chain employs TRBV12-3 or TRBV12-4 and TRBJ1-1, with D perhaps matching TRBD1 (6 bases). The CDR3 spans 15 residues. Trimming removed 0 bases at V and 1 base at J, with 9 bases between.

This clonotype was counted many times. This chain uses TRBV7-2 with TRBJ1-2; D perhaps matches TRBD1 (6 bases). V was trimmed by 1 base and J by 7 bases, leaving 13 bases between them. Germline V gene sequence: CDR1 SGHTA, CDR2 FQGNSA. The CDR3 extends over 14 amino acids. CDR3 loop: CASSLGGLQGGYTF. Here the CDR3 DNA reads TGTGCCAGCAGCTTAGGGGGGCTTCAGGGTGGCTACACCTTC.

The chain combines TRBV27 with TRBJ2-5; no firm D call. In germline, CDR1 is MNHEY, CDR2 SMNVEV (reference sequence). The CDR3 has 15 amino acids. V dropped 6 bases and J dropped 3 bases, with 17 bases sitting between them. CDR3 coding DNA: TGTGCCAGCAGCAAGAAGGCGTCCTGGGAAGAGACCCAGTACTTC. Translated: CASSKKASWEETQYF.

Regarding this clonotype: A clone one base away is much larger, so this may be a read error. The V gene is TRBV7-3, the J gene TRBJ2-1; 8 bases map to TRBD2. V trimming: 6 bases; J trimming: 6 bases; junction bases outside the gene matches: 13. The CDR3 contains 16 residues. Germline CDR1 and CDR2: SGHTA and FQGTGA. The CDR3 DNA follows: TGTGCCAGCAGGCGACTTAGCGGGGACACCATCAATGAGCAGTTCTTC. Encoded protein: CASRRLSGDTINEQFF.

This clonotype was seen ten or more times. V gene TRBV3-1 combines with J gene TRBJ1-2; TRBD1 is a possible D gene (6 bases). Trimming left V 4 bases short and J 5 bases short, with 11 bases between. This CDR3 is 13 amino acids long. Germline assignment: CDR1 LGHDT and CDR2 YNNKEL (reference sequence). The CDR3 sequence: CASSPDSTYGYTF. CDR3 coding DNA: TGTGCCAGCAGCCCGGACAGTACATATGGCTACACCTTC. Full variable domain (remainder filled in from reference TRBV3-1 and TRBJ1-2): DTAVSQTPKYLVTQMGNDKSIKCEQNLGHDTMYWYKQDSKKFLKIMFSYNNKELIINETVPNRFSPKSPDKAHLNLHINSLELGDSAVYFCASSPDSTYGYTFGSGTRLTVV.

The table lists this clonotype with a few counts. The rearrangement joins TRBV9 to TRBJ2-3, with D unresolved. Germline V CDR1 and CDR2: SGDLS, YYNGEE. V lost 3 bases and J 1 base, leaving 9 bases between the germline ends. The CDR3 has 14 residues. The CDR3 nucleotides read TGTGCCAGCAGCGAATACACCCGCACAGATACGCAGTATTTT. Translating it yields CASSEYTRTDTQYF.

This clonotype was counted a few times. CDR3 sequence reads: CATSSPPGTVNTEAFF. The CDR3 DNA reads as TGTGCCACCAGCAGCCCCCCCGGGACGGTGAACACTGAAGCTTTCTTT. This chain uses TRBV15 with TRBJ1-1; a weak D match, TRBD1 (5 bases). Trimming cost V 3 bases and J 0 bases, with 14 bases left between them. From germline, CDR1 is LNHNV and CDR2 YYDKDF (reference sequence). The CDR3 is made up of 16 amino acids.

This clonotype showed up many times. In nucleotides, the CDR3 is TGTGCCAGCAGTCCAATCCGGGGGAGCACAGATACGCAGTATTTT. Translated: CASSPIRGSTDTQYF. V is TRBV27 and J is TRBJ2-3, with D perhaps TRBD2 (6 bases). The germline V and J ends were trimmed by 5 bases and 0 bases, with 12 bases remaining between them. Germline V gives CDR1 MNHEY, CDR2 SMNVEV (reference sequence). The CDR3 spans 15 residues.

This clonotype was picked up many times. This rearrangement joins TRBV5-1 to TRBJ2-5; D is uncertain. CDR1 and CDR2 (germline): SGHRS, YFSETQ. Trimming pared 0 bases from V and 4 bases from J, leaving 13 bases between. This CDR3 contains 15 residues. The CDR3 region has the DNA TGCGCCAGCAGCTTGGCCGCAGTCTATGGAGAGACCCAGTACTTC. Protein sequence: CASSLAAVYGETQYF.